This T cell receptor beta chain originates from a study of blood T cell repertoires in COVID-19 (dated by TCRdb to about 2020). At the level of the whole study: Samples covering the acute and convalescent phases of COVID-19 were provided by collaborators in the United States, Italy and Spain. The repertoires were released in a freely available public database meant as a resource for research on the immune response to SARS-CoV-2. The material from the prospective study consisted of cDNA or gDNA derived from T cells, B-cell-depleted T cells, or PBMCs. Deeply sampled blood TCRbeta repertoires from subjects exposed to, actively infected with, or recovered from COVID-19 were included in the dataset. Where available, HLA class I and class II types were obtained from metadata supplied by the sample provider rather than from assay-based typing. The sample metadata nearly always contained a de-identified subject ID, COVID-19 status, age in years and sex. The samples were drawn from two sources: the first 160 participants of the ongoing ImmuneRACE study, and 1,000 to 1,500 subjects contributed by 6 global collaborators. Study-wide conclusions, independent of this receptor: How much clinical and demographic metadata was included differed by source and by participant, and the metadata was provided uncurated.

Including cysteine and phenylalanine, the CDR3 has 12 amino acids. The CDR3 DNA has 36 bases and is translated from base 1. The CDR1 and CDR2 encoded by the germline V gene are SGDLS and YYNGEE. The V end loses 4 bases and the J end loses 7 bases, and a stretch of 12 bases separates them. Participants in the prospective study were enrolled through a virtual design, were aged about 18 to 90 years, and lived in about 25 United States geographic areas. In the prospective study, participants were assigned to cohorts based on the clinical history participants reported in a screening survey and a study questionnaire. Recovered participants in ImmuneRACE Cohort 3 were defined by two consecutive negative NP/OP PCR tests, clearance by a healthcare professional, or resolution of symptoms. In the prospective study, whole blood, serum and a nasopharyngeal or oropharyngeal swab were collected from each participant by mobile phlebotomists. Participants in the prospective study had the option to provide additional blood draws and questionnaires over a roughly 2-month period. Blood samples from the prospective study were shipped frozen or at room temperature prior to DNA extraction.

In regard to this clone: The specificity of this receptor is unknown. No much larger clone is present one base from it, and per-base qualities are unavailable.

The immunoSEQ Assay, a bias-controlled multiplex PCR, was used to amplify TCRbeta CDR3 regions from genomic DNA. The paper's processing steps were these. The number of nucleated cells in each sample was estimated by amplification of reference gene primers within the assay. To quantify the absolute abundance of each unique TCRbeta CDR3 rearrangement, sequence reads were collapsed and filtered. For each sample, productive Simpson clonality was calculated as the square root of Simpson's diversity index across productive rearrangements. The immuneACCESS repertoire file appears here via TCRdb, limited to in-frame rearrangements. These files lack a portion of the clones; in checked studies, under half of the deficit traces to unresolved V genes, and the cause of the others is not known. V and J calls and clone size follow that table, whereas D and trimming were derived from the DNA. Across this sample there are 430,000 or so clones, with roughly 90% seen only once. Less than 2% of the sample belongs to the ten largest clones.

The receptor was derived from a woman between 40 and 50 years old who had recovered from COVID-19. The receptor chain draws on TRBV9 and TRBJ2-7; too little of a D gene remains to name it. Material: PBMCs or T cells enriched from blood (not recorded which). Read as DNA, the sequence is TGTGCCAGCAGCACCTCCTCCGGGGAGCAGTACTTC. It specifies CASSTSSGEQYF.